This T cell receptor (beta chain) was recorded in a study of OX40 agonist ivuxolimab in advanced cancers. Looking at the study overall: The dose of intravenous ivuxolimab that patients received every 2 weeks ranged from 0.01 to 10 mg/kg. A mean age of roughly 62 years, range roughly 23 to 85, was recorded, and under 85% were male.

Trimming cost V 5 bases and J 3 bases; bases outside gene matches: 3. The CDR3 length is 15 residues. CDR1 is SGHNT, CDR2 YENEEA, per germline. Repertoires were generated with immunoSEQ multiplex PCR, while TCRdb's copy carries only in-frame clones and drops some. The sample carries some 45,000 clones, roughly 86% recorded once. This chain links TRBV11-3 with TRBJ2-3; 12 bases are a match to TRBD2. The sequencing used CD4+ or CD8+ T cells sorted from blood, collected in a trial of the OX40 agonist ivuxolimab. This TCR was recovered from an adult with an advanced solid tumor such as melanoma, head and neck, liver or kidney cancer. CDR3 residues: CASSTGLAGTDTQYF. The CDR3 DNA reads TGTGCCAGCAGCACCGGACTAGCGGGGACAGATACGCAGTATTTT.